This TCR beta chain comes out of a study of spatial heterogeneity in lung cancer. General study points: Counts of expanded intratumoral alpha and beta TCRs tracked tumor mutation counts.

The junction had 8 bases not matched to a gene; V was cut back by 0 bases and J by 5 bases. The CDR3 is 16 residues long. Germline CDR1 SGDLS, CDR2 YYNGEE. TCRdb itself ran the 5' RACE reads through MiXCR, one entry per CDR3 protein. Among approximately 5,900 distinct CDR3 sequences listed, roughly 15% were seen once. Sample share makes this clonotype medium-sized (0.01 to 0.1%). Its antigen is unknown. Documented time point: sample taken at primary tumor resection. Donors were fewer than 90 untreated early-stage non-small cell lung cancer patients. V gene TRBV9 combines with J gene TRBJ2-1; 7 nucleotides line up with TRBD2. The TCR originated in a male donor with early-stage non-small cell lung cancer. The input for sequencing was lung tumor tissue, taken at surgery. The CDR3 coding sequence is TGTGCCAGCAGCGTAGTTGACTTAGCGGGCCACAATGAGCAGTTCTTC. Translating gives CASSVVDLAGHNEQFF.